This TCR beta chain comes out of a study of regulatory T cells in long-lasting Graves disease. Overall study results and limits: Persistent patients had a count of shared public clonotypes (2,741) that exceeded that of new patients (approximately 920). Researchers examined only peripheral blood and not thyroid tissue.

This clonotype came up many times. Antigen: not known. Construction of TCR beta libraries relied on iRepertoire HTBI primers and on Arm-PCR targeting CDR3 regions. From the multiplex PCR reads, TCRdb called clonotypes with MiXCR, one entry per CDR3 protein. Of a few hundred thousand distinct CDR3 sequences detected, 23% appear once; the ten largest clones hold roughly 30%. This CDR3 region has 18 residues. With 0 bases clipped from V and 5 bases from J, the junction kept 12 bases outside the gene matches. Germline CDR1 is MNHEY and CDR2 is SVGAGI. The time point is: persistent/refractory GD, antithyroid drugs over 5 years with positive TRAb. RNA extracted from PBMCs served as the sequencing template. With EDTA tubes as the receptacles, 7.5 to 9.5 milliliters of peripheral blood were drawn.

V and J are TRBV6-5 and TRBJ2-7, with 11 bases matching TRBD2. This TCR came from a female donor with Graves disease. The sequenced sample was peripheral blood mononuclear cells (PBMCs), obtained when the disease was refractory, from a patient treated with antithyroid drugs. Written as DNA, the CDR3 is TGTGCCAGCAGTTACTCTGTTAGTCGGCTAGCGGGAGGCCACGAGCAGTACTTC. Amino acid sequence: CASSYSVSRLAGGHEQYF.